This TCR beta chain originates from a study of regulatory T cells in long-lasting Graves disease. Study conclusions and caveats: Segments TRBV28, TRBJ1-2 and TRBJ2-5 showed preferential usage in persistent disease.

Worth noting for this clonotype: Its cognate antigen is unknown.

This CDR3 spans 12 amino acids. Trimming shortened V by 8 bases and J by 7 bases, and 14 bases separated the two germline ends. Arm-PCR of CDR3 regions and iRepertoire HTBI primers were the basis on which TCR beta libraries were built. TCRdb reprocessed the multiplex PCR reads via MiXCR and lists one record per CDR3 protein. Among 450,000 to 500,000 distinct CDR3 sequences, around 15% were seen once, and the ten largest hold more than 10%. Documented time point: newly diagnosed GD, antithyroid drugs for less than 3 months. The TCR library was made from RNA extracted from PBMCs. These data also featured in a second study, about T cells in Graves' hyperthyroidism and ophthalmopathy. In that study: First-round RT-PCR with HTBI primers amplified the TCR CDR3 region. Separation of ophthalmopathy from stable hyperthyroidism was achieved by a 13 V-J model.

The sequence came from a man aged 35 to 55 with Graves disease. Material: peripheral blood mononuclear cells (PBMCs), obtained at new diagnosis, from a patient treated with antithyroid drugs. V is TRBV12-3 or TRBV12-4 and J is TRBJ1-2; a possible D gene is TRBD1 (6 bases). CDR3 coding DNA: TGTGCCAGCGCATTCCAAGGGGGTGGCTACACCTTC. It encodes CASAFQGGGYTF.